The 19 T cell receptor beta chains presented below share a single source sample, sequenced in a study of blood T cell repertoires in COVID-19. Only in-frame clones appear in the TCRdb table, and some are missing; sequencing was by immunoSEQ multiplex PCR. This repertoire shows 150,000 to 200,000 clones, 90% to 95% found once; its top ten account for 2%. The specimen was peripheral blood. The receptors here all came from a woman aged 60-75 years with COVID-19, enrolled during active disease.

J is TRBJ1-2 and V is TRBV5-6; TRBD1 matches 7 bases. Trimming cost V 7 bases and J 5 bases; bases outside gene matches: 17. The CDR3 covers 16 residues. The germline V gene has CDR1 SGHDT and CDR2 YYEEEE. The CDR3 nucleotides read TGTGCCAGCGTGGCGCAGGGGGAGATAGTGGGGTATGGCTACACCTTC. It specifies CASVAQGEIVGYGYTF. Full variable domain (rest looked up from reference TRBV5-6 and TRBJ1-2): DAGVTQSPTHLIKTRGQQVTLRCSPKSGHDTVSWYQQALGQGPQFIFQYYEEEERQRGNFPDRFSGHQFPNYSSELNVNALLLGDSALYLCASVAQGEIVGYGYTFGSGTRLTVV.

This clone was seen a single time. J is TRBJ2-3 and V is TRBV11-2; D unclear. CDR1 and CDR2 (germline): SGHAT, FQNNGV. CDR3 length: 15 amino acids. V dropped 1 base and J dropped 2 bases, with 10 bases sitting between them. CDR3 loop: CASSLAGPATDTQYF. In nucleotides, the CDR3 is TGTGCCAGCAGCTTAGCGGGTCCGGCCACAGATACGCAGTATTTT.

CDR3 coding DNA: TGTGCCAGCAGCTTAAGAGGGCTAGCGACCTACAATGAGCAGTTCTTC. Protein product: CASSLRGLATYNEQFF. This chain connects TRBV11-2 to TRBJ2-1; D is possibly TRBD2 (6 bases). The length of the CDR3 is 16 residues. CDR1 is SGHAT, CDR2 FQNNGV, per germline. V dropped 2 bases and J dropped 2 bases, with 13 bases sitting between them.

J is TRBJ1-2 and V is TRBV7-9, with 8 bases fitting TRBD1. J gave up 4 bases and V 0 bases, and 7 bases lay outside the gene matches. CDR1 is SEHNR, CDR2 FQNEAQ, per germline (reference sequence). This CDR3 has 16 amino acids. The CDR3 region is CASSLALGQALYGYTF. The CDR3 DNA is TGTGCCAGCAGCTTAGCCCTGGGACAGGCGCTCTATGGCTACACCTTC.

The CDR3 is CASSKQARAEAFF. The DNA for the CDR3 is TGTGCCAGTAGTAAGCAGGCGCGGGCTGAAGCTTTCTTT. J is TRBJ1-1 and V is TRBV19; no clear D. Germline lookup yields CDR1 LNHDA and CDR2 SQIVND (reference sequence). This CDR3 is 13 amino acids long. The V end was cut by 4 bases, the J end by 6 bases, with 12 bases between.

The chain has TRBV19 and TRBJ1-3; 7 bases are shared with TRBD1. V shed 6 bases and J 2 bases; nucleotides not matched to a gene: 7. The CDR3 is made up of 15 amino acids. Germline V gene sequence: CDR1 LNHDA, CDR2 SQIVND (reference sequence). The CDR3 DNA is TGTGCCAGTAGCCGTAGACAGGGTACTGGAAACACCATATATTTT. The encoded protein is CASSRRQGTGNTIYF.

This clone was recorded only once. This chain uses TRBV6-1 with TRBJ2-1; 8 nucleotides agree with TRBD1. Germline-derived CDR1 and CDR2 are MNHNS and SASEGT. V trimming: 0 bases; J trimming: 8 bases; junction bases outside the gene matches: 9. The CDR3 consists of 16 residues. The CDR3 protein is CASSEAIGQGVDEQFF. The CDR3 nucleotides read TGTGCCAGCAGTGAAGCGATCGGACAGGGAGTAGATGAGCAGTTCTTC.

CDR3 bases: TGTGCCAGCAGTGAAGGGTTGACATTGGTTGGCTATGGCTACACCTTC. Translated: CASSEGLTLVGYGYTF. The J gene is TRBJ1-2, the V gene TRBV2; no clear D. The CDR3 covers 16 residues. Germline CDR1 is SNHLY and CDR2 is FYNNEI. V was shortened by 1 base and J by 4 bases, with 16 bases between the two germline ends.

The gene calls are TRBV9 and TRBJ1-4; a possible D gene is TRBD1 (5 bases). The CDR3 sequence is 15 residues long. Deletions cut 4 bases from V and 0 bases from J, with 10 bases between. Germline V CDR1 and CDR2: SGDLS, YYNGEE. The CDR3 DNA reads TGTGCCAGCAGCCTCGCGGGGGCAACTAATGAAAAACTGTTTTTT. It codes for CASSLAGATNEKLFF.

CDR3 DNA sequence: TGTGCCAGCAACCTGAGGGGACTTGGGGGCTACACCTTC. It is translated as CASNLRGLGGYTF. The V gene is TRBV7-2, the J gene TRBJ1-2; weak D call: TRBD1 (5 bases). Per germline, CDR1 SGHTA and CDR2 FQGNSA. This CDR3 has 13 residues. Trimming shortened V by 7 bases and J by 8 bases, and 17 bases separated the two germline ends.

The chain employs TRBV2 and TRBJ1-2, with D perhaps TRBD1 (6 bases). Trimming shortened V by 4 bases and J by 3 bases, and 9 bases separated the two germline ends. The CDR3 is made up of 13 amino acids. CDR1 SNHLY and CDR2 FYNNEI come from the germline V gene. The CDR3 nucleotides read TGTGCCAGCAGTGCACAGGGAGACTATGGCTACACCTTC. This translates into CASSAQGDYGYTF.

This clone was recorded only once. This rearrangement joins TRBV27 to TRBJ1-1; 8 positions match TRBD1. CDR3 length: 14 residues. The germline CDR1 and CDR2 sequences are MNHEY and SMNVEV (reference sequence). V trimming: 7 bases; J trimming: 4 bases; junction bases outside the gene matches: 8. DNA for the CDR3: TGTGCCAGCACCACAGGGGGGGCGAGCACTGAAGCTTTCTTT. Its translation: CASTTGGASTEAFF.

The count of this clone is one. This chain links TRBV5-4 with TRBJ2-7; D is unresolved. Trimming stripped 5 bases from V and 12 bases from J, with 18 bases between. Germline CDR1 SGHNT, CDR2 YYREEE (reference sequence). The CDR3 extends over 12 amino acids. The CDR3 DNA is TGTGCCAGCAGGGAAGGTCTGGGCAGGCCGTACTTC. Amino acids: CASREGLGRPYF.

The chain has TRBV5-6 and TRBJ2-5, with a tentative D call TRBD2 (6 bases). The CDR3 has 15 amino acids. Trimming stripped 4 bases from V and 1 base from J, with 14 bases between. Germline CDR1 is SGHDT and CDR2 is YYEEEE. CDR3 coding DNA: TGTGCCAGCAGCCTCGGGCGGGGTGCCCAAGAGACCCAGTACTTC. Amino acid sequence: CASSLGRGAQETQYF.

The chain couples TRBV9 to TRBJ1-1; D unresolved. V shed 1 base and J shed 0 bases, with 4 bases lying between them. The length of the CDR3 is 13 residues. CDR1 and CDR2 (germline): SGDLS, YYNGEE. The CDR3 sequence is CASSVHLNTEAFF. CDR3 nucleotide sequence: TGTGCCAGCAGCGTACACTTGAACACTGAAGCTTTCTTT.

J is TRBJ1-1 and V is TRBV11-2; the match to TRBD1 covers 11 bases. The CDR3 is 15 residues long. Per the germline V gene, CDR1 is SGHAT and CDR2 is FQNNGV. V dropped 5 bases and J dropped 5; count of bases not matched to a gene: 7. The CDR3 DNA follows: TGTGCCAGCAGCCCCCGGACAGGGGGCCTAACTGAAGCTTTCTTT. Its translation: CASSPRTGGLTEAFF.

The gene calls are TRBV2 and TRBJ1-5; a possible D gene is TRBD1 (6 bases). The CDR3 runs to 16 residues. V was trimmed by 7 bases and J by 0 bases, leaving 16 bases between them. Germline V gene sequence: CDR1 SNHLY, CDR2 FYNNEI. The CDR3 nucleotides read TGTGCCAGCACTGTGACAGGCCTTTATAGCAATCAGCCCCAGCATTTT. Its protein is CASTVTGLYSNQPQHF.

The rearrangement joins TRBV5-1 to TRBJ1-3; 12 positions agree with TRBD1. CDR1 is SGHRS and CDR2 is YFSETQ in the germline V gene. The V gene end was trimmed by 2 bases and the J gene end by 8 bases; junction bases not matched to a gene: 11. The CDR3 loop spans 17 amino acids. The CDR3 region is CASSLGTGGLVSDTIYF. CDR3 nucleotides: TGCGCCAGCAGCTTAGGGACAGGGGGCCTAGTCTCGGACACCATATATTTT.

V gene TRBV7-3 combines with J gene TRBJ1-1; D gene uncertain. The CDR3 has 15 residues. Germline lookup yields CDR1 SGHTA and CDR2 FQGTGA. Trimming stripped 0 bases from V and 2 bases from J, with 10 bases between. The CDR3 DNA reads as TGTGCCAGCAGCTTAACGAGGGAGGAAAACACTGAAGCTTTCTTT. It is translated as CASSLTREENTEAFF.